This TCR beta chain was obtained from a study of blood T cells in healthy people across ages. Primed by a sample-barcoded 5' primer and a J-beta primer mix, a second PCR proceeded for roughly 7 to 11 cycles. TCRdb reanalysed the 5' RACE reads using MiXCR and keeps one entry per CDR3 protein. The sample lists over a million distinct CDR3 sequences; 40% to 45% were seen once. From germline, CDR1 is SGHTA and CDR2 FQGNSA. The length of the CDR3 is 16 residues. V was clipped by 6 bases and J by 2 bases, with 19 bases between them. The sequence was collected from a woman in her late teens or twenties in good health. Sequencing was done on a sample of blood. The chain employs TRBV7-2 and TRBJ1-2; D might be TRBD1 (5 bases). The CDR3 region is CASSFARGGFNYGYTF. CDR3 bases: TGTGCCAGCAGTTTCGCCCGGGGGGGGTTCAACTATGGCTACACCTTC.